The rows below give T cell receptor beta chains drawn from one sample of a study of shared clonotypes between healthy human individuals. Sequencing used immunoSEQ multiplex PCR; TCRdb keeps in-frame clones, though not all of them. The sample carries about 640,000 clones, roughly 70% recorded once. The sequenced sample consisted of memory CD4+ T cells sorted from blood. The receptors stem from a woman aged 25 to 39 in good health. Both conserved end residues are part of each CDR3. The order of the fields is J gene, V gene, clone size, D gene, CDR3 protein, CDR3 DNA. The D gene is left open where the match is weak. Some rows have no size entry. The others give once, few or many, or a class for an expanded clone.

TRBJ2-7	TRBV29-1	NA	NA	CSVGGSPNSYEQYF	TGCAGCGTTGGGGGCAGTCCAAACTCCTACGAGCAGTACTTC
TRBJ1-3	TRBV28	few	NA	CASSRQWGSSGNTIYF	TGTGCCAGCAGTCGGCAGTGGGGGAGCTCTGGAAACACCATATATTTT
TRBJ2-7	TRBV6-1	NA	TRBD1	CASRQDRGLYEQYF	TGTGCCAGCAGGCAGGACAGGGGGCTATACGAGCAGTACTTC
TRBJ1-2	TRBV6-1	many	TRBD1	CASSGDRRSGYTF	TGTGCCAGCAGTGGGGACAGAAGGTCGGGCTACACCTTC
TRBJ2-1	TRBV7-9	NA	NA	CASSLRGGKANEQFF	TGTGCCAGCAGCTTAAGGGGTGGCAAGGCGAATGAGCAGTTCTTC
TRBJ2-7	TRBV6-5	NA	NA	CATRGGDYEQYF	TGTGCCACCAGGGGAGGGGACTACGAGCAGTACTTC
TRBJ2-1	TRBV27	NA	NA	CARLQGLLSVNEQFF	TGTGCCAGGCTCCAGGGACTCCTAAGTGTTAATGAGCAGTTCTTC
TRBJ2-1	TRBV28	once	TRBD2	CASDTGLAGNEQFF	TGTGCCTCTGACACGGGACTAGCGGGAAATGAGCAGTTCTTC
TRBJ1-2	TRBV28	NA	NA	CASSNNGYTF	TGTGCCAGCAGTAATAATGGCTACACCTTC
TRBJ2-2	TRBV5-1	NA	TRBD2	CASSLQPGLENTGELFF	TGCGCCAGCAGTTTACAACCGGGACTAGAGAACACCGGGGAGCTGTTTTTT
TRBJ1-4	TRBV30	few	NA	CAWRQDNEKLFF	TGTGCCTGGAGACAGGATAATGAAAAACTGTTTTTT
TRBJ2-7	TRBV27	NA	TRBD2	CASRRTSGRRYEQYF	TGTGCCAGCAGACGGACTAGCGGGAGAAGGTACGAGCAGTACTTC
TRBJ2-3	TRBV7-7	once	TRBD1	CASSLGGQGTDTQYF	TGTGCCAGCAGCTTAGGGGGACAGGGCACAGATACGCAGTATTTT
TRBJ1-1	TRBV6-5	few	NA	CASSQDGEAFF	TGTGCCAGCAGCCAGGACGGTGAAGCTTTCTTT
TRBJ2-2	TRBV27	NA	TRBD1	CASRAGGYFGELFF	TGTGCCAGCCGCGCAGGGGGATATTTCGGGGAGCTGTTTTTT
TRBJ1-2	TRBV2	once	NA	CASREQALGGYGYTF	TGTGCCAGCCGTGAACAGGCTCTAGGCGGCTATGGCTACACCTTC
TRBJ1-2	TRBV4-1	NA	NA	CASSQDPTNKGGRFYGYTF	TGCGCCAGCAGCCAAGATCCTACCAATAAGGGGGGCCGATTCTATGGCTACACCTTC
TRBJ2-7	TRBV6-1	NA	NA	CASSEAQGWRSYEQYF	TGTGCCAGCAGTGAAGCACAGGGATGGAGGTCCTACGAGCAGTACTTC
TRBJ1-1	TRBV19	NA	NA	CASSYNLRVNTEAFF	TGTGCCAGTAGTTACAATCTCAGGGTGAACACTGAAGCTTTCTTT
TRBJ2-6	TRBV7-8	NA	NA	CASSQVPEAGANVLTF	TGTGCCAGCAGCCAAGTCCCGGAGGCTGGGGCCAACGTCCTGACTTTC
TRBJ2-1	TRBV7-2	NA	TRBD2	CASRQALAGGPLGQFF	TGTGCCAGCAGGCAAGCCCTAGCGGGAGGGCCCCTGGGACAGTTCTTC
TRBJ2-5	TRBV20-1	few	NA	CSATGAETQYF	TGCAGTGCTACCGGGGCGGAGACCCAGTACTTC
TRBJ1-2	TRBV6-1	once	TRBD1	CASSRPRQGGGYTF	TGTGCCAGCAGCCGCCCGCGACAGGGTGGGGGCTACACCTTC
TRBJ1-1	TRBV28	NA	NA	CASSLTGLRNTEAFF	TGTGCCAGCAGTCTAACAGGGCTGAGGAACACTGAAGCTTTCTTT
TRBJ1-1	TRBV19	NA	TRBD1	CASRDRGARVNTEAFF	TGTGCCAGTAGAGACAGGGGCGCGAGAGTGAACACTGAAGCTTTCTTT
TRBJ1-4	TRBV5-5	NA	NA	CASSLVRGFNEKLFF	TGTGCCAGCAGCTTAGTTAGAGGGTTTAATGAAAAACTGTTTTTT
TRBJ2-1	TRBV6-4	NA	TRBD2	CASSVGLAGGPYNEQFF	TGTGCCAGCAGTGTAGGACTAGCGGGAGGGCCCTACAATGAGCAGTTCTTC
TRBJ2-5	TRBV11-3	NA	TRBD1	CASSYTGEETQYF	TGTGCCAGCAGCTACACAGGGGAAGAGACCCAGTACTTC
TRBJ2-1	TRBV7-6	few	NA	CASSKTAYNEQFF	TGTGCCAGCAGCAAGACTGCTTACAATGAGCAGTTCTTC
TRBJ1-4	TRBV5-4	NA	TRBD1	CASSTGTEISTNEKLFF	TGTGCCAGCAGCACCGGGACAGAAATCTCAACTAATGAAAAACTGTTTTTT
TRBJ2-7	TRBV27	NA	TRBD2	CASSSIPGGALGQYF	TGTGCCAGCAGTTCAATCCCGGGGGGGGCCCTCGGGCAGTACTTC
TRBJ2-2	TRBV4-1	once	NA	CASSRGGLVLTGELFF	TGCGCCAGCAGCCGTGGGGGCCTCGTGCTAACCGGGGAGCTGTTTTTT
TRBJ2-3	TRBV11-2	few	NA	CASSQGRTQYF	TGTGCCAGCAGTCAGGGAAGGACGCAGTATTTT
TRBJ2-5	TRBV2	NA	NA	CASSQGFKETQYF	TGTGCCAGCAGCCAGGGCTTCAAAGAGACCCAGTACTTC
TRBJ2-1	TRBV27	NA	TRBD1	CASSSETGQGFGEQFF	TGTGCCAGCAGTTCGGAAACGGGACAGGGTTTTGGTGAGCAGTTCTTC
TRBJ1-5	TRBV30	NA	TRBD1	CAWSVTGGNQPQHF	TGTGCCTGGAGTGTTACAGGGGGGAATCAGCCCCAGCATTTT
TRBJ2-7	TRBV7-2	NA	TRBD2	CASSLETSGKFYEQYF	TGTGCCAGCAGCTTAGAGACTAGCGGGAAGTTTTACGAGCAGTACTTC
TRBJ2-7	TRBV28	NA	NA	CASTTATEDEQYF	TGTGCCAGCACCACCGCGACAGAAGACGAGCAGTACTTC
TRBJ1-1	TRBV18	NA	NA	CASSPQGTEAFF	TGTGCCAGCTCACCCCAAGGCACTGAAGCTTTCTTT
TRBJ2-7	TRBV11-2	NA	NA	CASSSTRDIYEQYF	TGTGCCAGCAGCTCCACCCGGGACATCTACGAGCAGTACTTC
TRBJ1-5	TRBV5-5	NA	TRBD1	CASSYRGGNQPQHF	TGTGCCAGCAGCTACAGGGGAGGCAATCAGCCCCAGCATTTT
TRBJ2-1	TRBV10-3	NA	TRBD2	CAITGTSGYNEQFF	TGTGCCATCACCGGGACTAGCGGTTACAATGAGCAGTTCTTC
TRBJ2-1	TRBV29-1	NA	TRBD2	CSVRTSAVGSNEQFF	TGCAGCGTTAGGACTAGCGCCGTCGGGAGCAATGAGCAGTTCTTC
TRBJ1-4	TRBV27	NA	TRBD1	CASRDRGLYGEKLFF	TGTGCCAGCCGGGACAGGGGGCTGTATGGGGAAAAACTGTTTTTT
TRBJ2-3	TRBV4-1	NA	NA	CASSQDGASGLADTQYF	TGCGCCAGCAGCCAAGATGGGGCCAGCGGGCTCGCAGATACGCAGTATTTT
TRBJ2-7	TRBV6-1	once	TRBD2	CASSGRTSGPATYEQYF	TGTGCCAGCAGTGGAAGGACTAGCGGGCCAGCCACCTACGAGCAGTACTTC